This T cell receptor beta chain originates from a study of Graves' ophthalmopathy and Graves' hyperthyroidism. Germline CDR1 reads LNHDA; CDR2 reads SQIVND (reference sequence). The CDR3 is made up of 10 amino acids. On this clonotype: What it binds is not known. Since a much larger clone is just one base distant, this may be a read error.

General study results and limits: Using 13 signatures, a model distinguished ophthalmopathy from stable hyperthyroidism, reaching more than 85% sensitivity and roughly 80% specificity.

Investigators amplified TCR beta CDR3 regions from RNA transcripts. Second-round multiplex PCR followed a first-round RT-PCR using HTBI primers. TCRdb re-derived calls from the multiplex PCR reads in MiXCR, one entry per CDR3 protein. The sample yields some 1.1 million distinct CDR3 sequences, 35% to 40% seen once. The chain joins TRBV19 to TRBJ1-1, with D unclear. What was sequenced was peripheral blood or thyroid tissue (not recorded which). The TCR sequence derives from an adult man with Graves' hyperthyroidism. Written as DNA, the CDR3 is TGTGTCAGTAGTATAAATCGGCCTTTCTTT. It encodes CVSSINRPFF. Complete variable domain (other parts from reference TRBV19 and TRBJ1-1): DGGITQSPKYLFRKEGQNVTLSCEQNLNHDAMYWYRQDPGQGLRLIYYSQIVNDFQKGDIAEGYSVSREKKESFPLTVTSAQKNPTAFYLCVSSINRPFFGQGTRLTVV.